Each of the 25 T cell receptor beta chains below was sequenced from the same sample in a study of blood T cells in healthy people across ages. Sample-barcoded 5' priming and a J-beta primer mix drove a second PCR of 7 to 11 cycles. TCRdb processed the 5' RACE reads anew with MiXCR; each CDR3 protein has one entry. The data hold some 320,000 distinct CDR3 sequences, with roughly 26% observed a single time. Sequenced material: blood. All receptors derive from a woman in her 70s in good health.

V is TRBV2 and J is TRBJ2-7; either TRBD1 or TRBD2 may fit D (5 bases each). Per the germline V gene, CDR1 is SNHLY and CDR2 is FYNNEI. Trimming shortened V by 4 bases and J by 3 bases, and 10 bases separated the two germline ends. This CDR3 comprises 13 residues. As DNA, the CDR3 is TGTGCCAGCAGTGGGGGGAGCGTCTACGAGCAGTACTTC. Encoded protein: CASSGGSVYEQYF.

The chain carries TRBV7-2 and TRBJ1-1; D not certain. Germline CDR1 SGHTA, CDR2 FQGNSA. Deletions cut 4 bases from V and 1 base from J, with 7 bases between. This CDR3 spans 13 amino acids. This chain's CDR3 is CASSSDKNTEAFF. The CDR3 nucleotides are TGTGCCAGCAGCTCTGACAAGAACACTGAAGCTTTCTTT.

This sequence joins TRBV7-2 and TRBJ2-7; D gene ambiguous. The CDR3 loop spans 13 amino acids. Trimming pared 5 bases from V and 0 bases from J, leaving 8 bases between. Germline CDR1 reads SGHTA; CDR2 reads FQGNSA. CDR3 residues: CASSSSYSYEQYF. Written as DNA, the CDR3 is TGTGCCAGCAGCAGTTCCTACTCCTACGAGCAGTACTTC.

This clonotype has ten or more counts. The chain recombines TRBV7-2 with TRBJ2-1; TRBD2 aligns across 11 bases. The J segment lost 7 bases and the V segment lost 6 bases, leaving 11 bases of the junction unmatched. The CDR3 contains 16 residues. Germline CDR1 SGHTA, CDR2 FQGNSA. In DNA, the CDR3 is TGTGCCAGCAGAGAACTAGCGGGGGCCCCTCGGAATGAGCAGTTCTTC. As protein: CASRELAGAPRNEQFF.

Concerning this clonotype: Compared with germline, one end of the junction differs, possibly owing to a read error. The DNA of the CDR3 is TGTGCCAGTATCTCGACAGGGAACACCGAAGCTTTCTTT. Translating it yields CASISTGNTEAFF. The rearrangement links TRBV19 to TRBJ1-1; 7 bases fit TRBD1. Germline V gives CDR1 LNHDA, CDR2 SQIVND (reference sequence). This CDR3 is 13 amino acids long.

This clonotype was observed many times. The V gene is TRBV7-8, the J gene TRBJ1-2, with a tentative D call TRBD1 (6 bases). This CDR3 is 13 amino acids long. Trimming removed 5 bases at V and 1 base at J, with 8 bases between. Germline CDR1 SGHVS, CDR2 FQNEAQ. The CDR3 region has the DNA TGTGCCAGCAGCCGGGACATTAACTATGGCTACACCTTC. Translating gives CASSRDINYGYTF. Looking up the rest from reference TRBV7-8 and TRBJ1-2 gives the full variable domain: GAGVSQSPRYKVAKRGQDVALRCDPISGHVSLFWYQQALGQGPEFLTYFQNEAQLDKSGLPSDRFFAERPEGSVSTLKIQRTQQEDSAVYLCASSRDINYGYTFGSGTRLTVV.

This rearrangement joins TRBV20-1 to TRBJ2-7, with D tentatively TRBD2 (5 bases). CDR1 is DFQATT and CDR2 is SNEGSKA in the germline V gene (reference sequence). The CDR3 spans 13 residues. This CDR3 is CSFRGIISYEQYF. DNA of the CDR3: TGCAGCTTTCGGGGTATAATCTCCTACGAGCAGTACTTC.

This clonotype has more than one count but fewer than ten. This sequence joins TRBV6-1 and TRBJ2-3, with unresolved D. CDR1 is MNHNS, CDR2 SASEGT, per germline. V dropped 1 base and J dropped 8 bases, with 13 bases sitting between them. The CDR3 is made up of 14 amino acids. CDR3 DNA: TGTGCCAGCAGTGAAGGTCAGGCTTTCAGTACGCAGTATTTT. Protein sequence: CASSEGQAFSTQYF.

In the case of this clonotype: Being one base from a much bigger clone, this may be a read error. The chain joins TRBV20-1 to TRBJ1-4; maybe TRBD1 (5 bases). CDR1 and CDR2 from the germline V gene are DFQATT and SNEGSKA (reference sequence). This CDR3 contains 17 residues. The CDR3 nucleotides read TGCAGTGTTAGAAAAACCGGGGCCGTGGGGGGGAAAGAAAAACTGTTTTTT. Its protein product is CSVRKTGAVGGKEKLFF.

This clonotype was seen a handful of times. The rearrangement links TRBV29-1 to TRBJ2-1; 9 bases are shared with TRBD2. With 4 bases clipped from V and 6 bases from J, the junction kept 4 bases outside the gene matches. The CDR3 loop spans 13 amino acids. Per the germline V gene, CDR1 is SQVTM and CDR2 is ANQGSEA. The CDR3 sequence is CSVGGGRVNEQFF. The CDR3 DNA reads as TGCAGCGTTGGCGGCGGGAGGGTCAATGAGCAGTTCTTC.

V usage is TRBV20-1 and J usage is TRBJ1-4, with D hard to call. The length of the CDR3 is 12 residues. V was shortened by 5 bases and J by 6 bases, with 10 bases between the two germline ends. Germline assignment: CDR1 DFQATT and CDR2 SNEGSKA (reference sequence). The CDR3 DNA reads TGCAGTGCTTTCAGAGGTGATGAAAAACTGTTTTTT. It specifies CSAFRGDEKLFF.

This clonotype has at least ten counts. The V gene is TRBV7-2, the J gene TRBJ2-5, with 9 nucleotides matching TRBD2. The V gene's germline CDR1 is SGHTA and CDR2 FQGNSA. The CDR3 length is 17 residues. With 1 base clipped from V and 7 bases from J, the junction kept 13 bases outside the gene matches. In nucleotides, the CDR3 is TGTGCCAGCAGCTTAGGGCTAGCGGGACTAGTGGGGGGGACCCAGTACTTC. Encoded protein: CASSLGLAGLVGGTQYF. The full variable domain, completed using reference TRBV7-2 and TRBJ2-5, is GAGVSQSPSNKVTEKGKDVELRCDPISGHTALYWYRQSLGQGLEFLIYFQGNSAPDKSGLPSDRFSAERTGGSVSTLTIQRTQQEDSAVYLCASSLGLAGLVGGTQYFGPGTRLLVL.

In nucleotides, the CDR3 is TGTGCCAGCAGCTTACGCCCCTCCTACAATGAGCAGTTCTTC. Protein product: CASSLRPSYNEQFF. This rearrangement joins TRBV7-3 to TRBJ2-1, with D hard to call. The germline CDR1 and CDR2 sequences are SGHTA and FQGTGA. Trimming took off 2 bases at V and 0 bases at J, with 5 bases between the two ends. This CDR3 comprises 14 residues.

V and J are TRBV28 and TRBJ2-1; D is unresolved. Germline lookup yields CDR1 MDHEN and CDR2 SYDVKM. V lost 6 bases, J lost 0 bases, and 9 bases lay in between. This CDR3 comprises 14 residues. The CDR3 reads CASSVTSSYNEQFF. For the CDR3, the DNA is TGTGCCAGCAGCGTTACGAGCTCCTACAATGAGCAGTTCTTC.

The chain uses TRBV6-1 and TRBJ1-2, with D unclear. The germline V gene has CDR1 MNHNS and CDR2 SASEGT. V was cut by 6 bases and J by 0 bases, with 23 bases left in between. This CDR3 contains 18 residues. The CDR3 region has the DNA TGTGCCAGCAGCGCCAGTCAGTTAACAGCTCCAGCTAACTATGGCTACACCTTC. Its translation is CASSASQLTAPANYGYTF.

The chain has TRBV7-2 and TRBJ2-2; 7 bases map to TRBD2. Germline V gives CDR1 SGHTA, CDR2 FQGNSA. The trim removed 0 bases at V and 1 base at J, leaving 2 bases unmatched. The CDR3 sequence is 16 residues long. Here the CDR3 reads CASSLAPGGNTGELFF. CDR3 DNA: TGTGCCAGCAGCTTAGCGCCGGGAGGGAACACCGGGGAGCTGTTTTTT.

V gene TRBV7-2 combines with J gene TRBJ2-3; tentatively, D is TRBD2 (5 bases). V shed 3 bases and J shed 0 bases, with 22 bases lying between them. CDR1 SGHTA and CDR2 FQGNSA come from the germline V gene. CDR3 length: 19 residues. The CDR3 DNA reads TGTGCCAGCAGCTTTGTAGGGCGGGCGCGTGCTACTAGCACAGATACGCAGTATTTT. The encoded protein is CASSFVGRARATSTDTQYF.

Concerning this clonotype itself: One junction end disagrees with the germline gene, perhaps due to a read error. In DNA form, the CDR3 reads TGTGCCGGCAGTTCCTCTTCCGACCCCTGGGGGTACACAGATACGCAGTATTTT. Translating gives CAGSSSSDPWGYTDTQYF. The rearrangement uses TRBV28 and TRBJ2-3, with D perhaps matching TRBD1 or TRBD2 (5 bases each). The CDR3 has 18 amino acids. Per germline, CDR1 MDHEN and CDR2 SYDVKM.

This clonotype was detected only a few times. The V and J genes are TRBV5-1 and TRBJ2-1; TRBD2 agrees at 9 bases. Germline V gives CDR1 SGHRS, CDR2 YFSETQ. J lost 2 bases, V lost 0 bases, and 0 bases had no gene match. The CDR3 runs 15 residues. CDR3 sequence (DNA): TGCGCCAGCAGCTTGGTAGCGGGAGCCTACAATGAGCAGTTCTTC. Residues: CASSLVAGAYNEQFF.

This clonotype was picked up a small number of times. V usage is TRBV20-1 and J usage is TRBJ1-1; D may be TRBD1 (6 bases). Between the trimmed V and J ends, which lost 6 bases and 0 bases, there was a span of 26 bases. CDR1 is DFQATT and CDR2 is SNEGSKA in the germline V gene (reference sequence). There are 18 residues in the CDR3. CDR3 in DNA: TGCAGTGCCCAGCCGCTGGGACACGCGGACAAATTGAACACTGAAGCTTTCTTT. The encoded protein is CSAQPLGHADKLNTEAFF.

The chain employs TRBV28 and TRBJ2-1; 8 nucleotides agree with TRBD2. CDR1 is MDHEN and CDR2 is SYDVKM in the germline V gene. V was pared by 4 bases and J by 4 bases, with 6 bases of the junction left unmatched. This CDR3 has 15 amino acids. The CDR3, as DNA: TGTGCCAGCAGTTCCTTCCGGGAGGGGTACAATGAGCAGTTCTTC. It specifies CASSSFREGYNEQFF.

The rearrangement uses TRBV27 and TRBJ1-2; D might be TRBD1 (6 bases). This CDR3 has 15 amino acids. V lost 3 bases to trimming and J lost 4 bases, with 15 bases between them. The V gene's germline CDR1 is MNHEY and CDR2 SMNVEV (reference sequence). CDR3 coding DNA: TGTGCCAGCAGTTTCGGTGGGGGCGGTGGCTATGGCTACACCTTC. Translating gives CASSFGGGGGYGYTF.

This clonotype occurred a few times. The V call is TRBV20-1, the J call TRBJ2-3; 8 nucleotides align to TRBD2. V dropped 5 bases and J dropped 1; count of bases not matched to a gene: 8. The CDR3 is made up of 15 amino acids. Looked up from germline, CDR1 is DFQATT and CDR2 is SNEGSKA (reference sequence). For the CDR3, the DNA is TGCAGTGCTGGACTAGCAGGCTTAGGCACAGATACGCAGTATTTT. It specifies CSAGLAGLGTDTQYF.

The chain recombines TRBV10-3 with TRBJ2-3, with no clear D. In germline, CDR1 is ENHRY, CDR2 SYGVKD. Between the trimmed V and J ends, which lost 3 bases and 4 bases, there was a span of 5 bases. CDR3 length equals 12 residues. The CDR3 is CAISEQADTQYF. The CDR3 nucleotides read TGTGCCATCAGTGAACAAGCAGATACGCAGTATTTT.

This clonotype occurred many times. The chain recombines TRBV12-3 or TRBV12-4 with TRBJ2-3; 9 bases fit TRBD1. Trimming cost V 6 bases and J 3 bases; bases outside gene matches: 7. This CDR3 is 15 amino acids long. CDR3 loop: CASSYRQGDTDTQYF. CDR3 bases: TGTGCCAGCAGCTACAGACAGGGGGATACAGATACGCAGTATTTT.